This T cell receptor beta chain was found in a study of shared clonotypes between healthy human individuals. Samples underwent the assay at deep level. Genomic DNA belonging to each subset was distributed in equal measure over several immunoSEQ plates. For unsorted PBMC, around 280 ng DNA per replicate equaled tens of thousands of T cell genomes. Produced via immunoSEQ multiplex PCR; TCRdb's table is partial and in-frame only. The sample has 400,000 to 600,000 clones, roughly 77% seen once; the top ten hold about 13%. Healthy and HIV-negative, the adult donors had no recent acute infections or vaccinations. The TCR originated in a middle-aged woman in good health. Some clones in this sample may be carry-over from other donors' samples. The sample consisted of PBMCs.

The CDR3 spells CASSPGWADSPGYTF. The CDR3 DNA sequence: TGTGCCAGCAGCCCGGGCTGGGCGGACAGCCCTGGCTACACCTTC. The chain couples TRBV7-8 to TRBJ1-2, with a possible D match to TRBD1 (6 bases). Germline CDR1 reads SGHVS; CDR2 reads FQNEAQ. The ends were cut back, 5 bases at V and 7 bases at J, with 20 bases in the middle. The CDR3 has 15 residues. The whole variable domain, filled in from reference TRBV7-8 and TRBJ1-2, reads GAGVSQSPRYKVAKRGQDVALRCDPISGHVSLFWYQQALGQGPEFLTYFQNEAQLDKSGLPSDRFFAERPEGSVSTLKIQRTQQEDSAVYLCASSPGWADSPGYTFGSGTRLTVV.